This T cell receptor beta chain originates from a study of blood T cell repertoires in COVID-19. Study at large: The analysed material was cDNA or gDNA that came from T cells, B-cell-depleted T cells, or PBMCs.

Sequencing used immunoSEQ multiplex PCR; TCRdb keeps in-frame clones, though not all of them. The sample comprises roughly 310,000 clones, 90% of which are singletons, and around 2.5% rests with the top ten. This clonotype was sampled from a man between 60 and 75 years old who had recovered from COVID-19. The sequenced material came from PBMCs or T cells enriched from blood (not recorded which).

The DNA for the CDR3 is TGTGCCAGCAGCCCGGGACAGGGCGGTCAGCCCCAGCATTTT. It yields the protein CASSPGQGGQPQHF. The chain combines TRBV7-8 with TRBJ1-5; 9 bases line up with TRBD1. This CDR3 is 14 amino acids long. CDR1 and CDR2 (germline): SGHVS, FQNEAQ. Trimming took 5 bases from V and 6 from J; bases not matched to a gene: 5.